This T cell receptor beta chain stems from a study of metastatic and nonmetastatic thyroid tumors. As for the study in general: Repertoires from malignant and benign thyroid patients were compared across blood and tumor or nodule tissue. Study outcomes and limitations: Reported TCR beta diversity, measured in blood and tumor, was significantly higher for malignant thyroid tumors than for benign nodules.

Looked up from germline, CDR1 is MNHNS and CDR2 is SASEGT. This CDR3 spans 14 amino acids. Trimming took off 2 bases at V and 6 bases at J, with 13 bases between the two ends. By frequency in the sample, this clone is medium-sized. Its antigen is undetermined. Authors' methods: Clinicopathological groups differed in CDR3, with these differences serving to build a distant-metastasis classifier for papillary thyroid cancer. TCRdb called clones again from the PCR reads with MiXCR. It is TCRdb's table, rather than the study itself, that gives the V and J calls and clone size. This sample has tens of thousands of clones, with nearly 25% found just once. No treatment of any kind had been given to any patient before thyroid surgery.

The chain is built from TRBV6-1 and TRBJ1-2, with D maybe TRBD1 (6 bases). This sequence originates from a female donor with papillary thyroid cancer or a benign thyroid nodule (not recorded which). Some clones in this sample may be carry-over from other donors' samples. The specimen sequenced was tumor tissue. The CDR3 DNA reads as TGTGCCAGCAGTGAATTTGCAGGGGAACATGGCTACACCTTC. Translation gives CASSEFAGEHGYTF.